The present T cell receptor (beta chain) was sequenced within a study of radiotherapy plus CTLA-4 blockade in lung cancer. Study conclusions and caveats: Radiotherapy was combined with ipilimumab, and tumor-derived TCR clones then expanded in blood.

Some clones are missing from TCRdb's copy, which holds only in-frame ones; the method was immunoSEQ multiplex PCR. The table has some 92,000 clones, approximately 85% seen once; the top ten hold under 4%. About this clone itself: What it binds is unknown.

V gave up 6 bases and J gave up 4 bases; unmatched junction bases: 8. The CDR3 covers 14 residues. CDR1 and CDR2 from the germline V gene are MNHEY and SVGAGI. The V gene is TRBV6-5, the J gene TRBJ1-1, with 7 nucleotides matching TRBD1. The sequence derives from a human donor with non-small cell lung cancer who had a partial response to radiotherapy plus ipilimumab. The sequencing here drew on peripheral blood, taken from a patient treated with radiotherapy plus ipilimumab. The CDR3 coding sequence is TGTGCCAGCAGAGTGACAGGGCTGGGCACTGAAGCTTTCTTT. It codes for CASRVTGLGTEAFF.